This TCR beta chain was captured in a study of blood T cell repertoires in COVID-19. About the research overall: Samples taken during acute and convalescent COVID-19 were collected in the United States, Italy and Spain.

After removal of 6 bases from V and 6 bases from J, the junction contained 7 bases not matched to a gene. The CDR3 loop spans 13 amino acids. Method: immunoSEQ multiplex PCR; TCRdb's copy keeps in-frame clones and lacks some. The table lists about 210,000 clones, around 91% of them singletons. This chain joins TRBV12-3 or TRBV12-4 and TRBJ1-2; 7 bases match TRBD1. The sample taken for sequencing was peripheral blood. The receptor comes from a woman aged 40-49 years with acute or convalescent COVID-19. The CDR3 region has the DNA TGTGCCAGCAGAGTGACAGGGCAGGATGGCTACACCTTC. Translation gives CASRVTGQDGYTF.